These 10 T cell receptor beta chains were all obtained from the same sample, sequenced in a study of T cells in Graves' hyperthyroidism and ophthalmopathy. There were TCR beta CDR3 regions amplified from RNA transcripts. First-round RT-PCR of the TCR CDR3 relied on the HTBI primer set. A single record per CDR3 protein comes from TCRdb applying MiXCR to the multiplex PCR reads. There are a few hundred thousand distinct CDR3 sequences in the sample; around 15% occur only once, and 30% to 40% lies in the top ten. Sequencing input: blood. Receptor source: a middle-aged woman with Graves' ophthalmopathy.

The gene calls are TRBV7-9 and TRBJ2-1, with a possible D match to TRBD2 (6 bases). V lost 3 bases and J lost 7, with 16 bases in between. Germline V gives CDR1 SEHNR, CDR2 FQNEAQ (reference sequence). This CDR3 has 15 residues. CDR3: CASSFPGLGRNEQFF. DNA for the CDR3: TGTGCCAGCAGCTTTCCGGGACTGGGCCGGAATGAGCAGTTCTTC.

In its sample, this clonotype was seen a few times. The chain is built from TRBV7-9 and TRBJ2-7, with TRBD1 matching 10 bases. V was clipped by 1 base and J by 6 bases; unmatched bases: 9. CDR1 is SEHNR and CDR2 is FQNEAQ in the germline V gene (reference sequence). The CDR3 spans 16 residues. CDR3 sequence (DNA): TGTGCCAGCAGCTTAGTTGGGGGGACAGGGGATCGCGAGCAGTACTTC. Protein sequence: CASSLVGGTGDREQYF.

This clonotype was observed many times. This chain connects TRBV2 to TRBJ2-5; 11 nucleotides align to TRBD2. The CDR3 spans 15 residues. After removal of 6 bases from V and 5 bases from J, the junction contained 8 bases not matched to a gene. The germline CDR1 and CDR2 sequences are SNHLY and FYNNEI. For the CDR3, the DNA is TGTGCCAGCAGCCGGACTAGCGGGTCACGGGAGACCCAGTACTTC. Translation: CASSRTSGSRETQYF.

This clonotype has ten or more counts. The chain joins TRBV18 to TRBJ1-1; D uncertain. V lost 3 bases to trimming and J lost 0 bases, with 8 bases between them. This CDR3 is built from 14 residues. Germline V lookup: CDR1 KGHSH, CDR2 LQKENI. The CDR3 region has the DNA TGTGCCAGCTCACCCGTGGCATTGAACACTGAAGCTTTCTTT. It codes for CASSPVALNTEAFF.

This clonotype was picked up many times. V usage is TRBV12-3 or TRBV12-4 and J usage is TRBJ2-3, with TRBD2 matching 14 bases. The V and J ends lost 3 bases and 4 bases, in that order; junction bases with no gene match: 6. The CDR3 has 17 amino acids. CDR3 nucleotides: TGTGCCAGCAGTTTTTCCCCGACTAGCGGGGGGGCAGATACGCAGTATTTT. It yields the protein CASSFSPTSGGADTQYF.

The CDR3 DNA reads as TGCAGTGCCGAATCGGCAGGTAGAAGGTACGAGCAGTACTTC. As protein: CSAESAGRRYEQYF. V is TRBV20-1 and J is TRBJ2-7; D gene ambiguous. Trimming left V 6 bases short and J 4 bases short, with 19 bases between. Per the germline V gene, CDR1 is DFQATT and CDR2 is SNEGSKA (reference sequence). The CDR3 loop spans 14 amino acids.

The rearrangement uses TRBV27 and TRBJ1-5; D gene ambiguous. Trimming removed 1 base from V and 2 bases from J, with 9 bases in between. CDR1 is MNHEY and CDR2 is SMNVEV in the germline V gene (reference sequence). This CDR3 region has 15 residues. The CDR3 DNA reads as TGTGCCAGCAGTTTATTCTTCGGGGGCAATCAGCCCCAGCATTTT. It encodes CASSLFFGGNQPQHF.

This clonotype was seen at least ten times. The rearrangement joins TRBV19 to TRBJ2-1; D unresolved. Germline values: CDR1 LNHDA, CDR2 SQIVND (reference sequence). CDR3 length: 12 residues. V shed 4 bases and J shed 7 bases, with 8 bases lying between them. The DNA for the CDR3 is TGTGCCAGTAGTAAACTTCAAAATGAGCAGTTCTTC. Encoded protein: CASSKLQNEQFF. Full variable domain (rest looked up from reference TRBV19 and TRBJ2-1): DGGITQSPKYLFRKEGQNVTLSCEQNLNHDAMYWYRQDPGQGLRLIYYSQIVNDFQKGDIAEGYSVSREKKESFPLTVTSAQKNPTAFYLCASSKLQNEQFFGPGTRLTVL.

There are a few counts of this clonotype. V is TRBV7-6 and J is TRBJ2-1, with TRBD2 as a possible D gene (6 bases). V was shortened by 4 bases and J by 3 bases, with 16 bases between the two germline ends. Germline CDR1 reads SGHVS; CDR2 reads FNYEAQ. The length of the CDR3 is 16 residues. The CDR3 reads CASSSQAGTLYNEQFF. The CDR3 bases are TGTGCCAGCAGCTCCCAAGCCGGGACTCTCTACAATGAGCAGTTCTTC.

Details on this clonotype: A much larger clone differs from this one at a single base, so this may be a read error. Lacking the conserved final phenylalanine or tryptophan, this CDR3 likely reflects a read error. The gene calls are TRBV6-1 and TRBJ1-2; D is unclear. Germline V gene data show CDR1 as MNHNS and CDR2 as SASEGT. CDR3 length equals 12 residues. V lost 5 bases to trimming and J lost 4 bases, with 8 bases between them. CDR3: CASSKGPYGYTL. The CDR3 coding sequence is TGTGCCAGCAGTAAGGGCCCCTATGGCTACACCCTC.